The source of this T cell receptor (beta chain) is a study of shared clonotypes between healthy human individuals (dated by TCRdb to the early 2020s). In the study overall: The cohort comprised a couple of women and a few men aged 18 to 49 years. To increase sequencing depth and limit assay-specific biases, different laboratories used diverse techniques to prepare libraries and sequence TCR repertoires. Leukapheresis yielded between about 0.8 and 9.5 billion PBMCs per donor. To estimate repertoire size and how much clonotype sharing occurs between individuals, the study deeply sequenced the blood TCR repertoires of roughly 5 healthy adults. For each donor, three plates each were used for CD4 naive and CD4 memory, two plates were used for CD8 naive, and one plate was used for CD8 memory. What the research found in general, with its limitations: About 4.5% of naive CD4, approximately 3.7% of naive CD8, around 2.3% of memory CD4, and about 0.4% of memory CD8 clonotypes were shared across four donors. Estimated clonotype richness was generally larger for naive than for memory subsets. Pairwise subsampling indicated that sequencing depth was expected to affect the degree of clonotype sharing among donors. Rarefaction of sorted-subset datasets indicated incomplete sequencing despite the large sequencing depth. Sampling was limited to blood, and TCR repertoires in tissue likely differ from TCR repertoires in blood. Because the study included only a small number of donors, the genetic and exposure-history diversity represented was limited. Higher generation probabilities were observed for clonotypes shared by all four sorted-subset donors than for non-shared clonotypes.

TCR CDR3 regions were amplified from genomic DNA by multiplex PCR using the deep immunoSEQ assay. Extracted genomic DNA from each cell subset was distributed evenly across all wells of several immunoSEQ 96-well plates, and each plate was treated as a replicate. Each replicate PCR for sorted subsets received around 0.2 ug genomic DNA, equal to roughly 30,000 T cell genomes. Purified libraries were quantified with a Qubit 3.0 fluorometer, sized on a Bioanalyzer 2100, and re-quantified with the KAPA Library Quantification kit. A separate single-read 150-cycle Illumina NextSeq 550 flow cell was used to sequence each immunoSEQ 96-well plate. In the source study's methods: Because the immunoSEQ output held only junctional sequences and lacked quality scores, the filtering could not match the filtering applied to full-length reads. Sequences were annotated with PyIR, a Python wrapper for IgBLAST v1.9, and V/J genes and CDR3 were assigned using IMGT germline references. Reads with weak V/J assignments (E-value above 1e-6), missing CDR3, stop codons, out-of-frame junctions, or ambiguous translated residues were removed. A V3J clonotype was defined by an identical inferred V gene, J gene, and CDR3 amino acid sequence. Percentage overlap between repertoires was computed as shared unique clonotypes divided by the size of the smaller repertoire. Richness of each repertoire was evaluated using RTK rarefaction, the Chao1 estimator, and Recon v2.1 estimates of unobserved clonotypes. Generation probabilities for all TCRbeta clonotypes obtained by the gDNA method from several donors were computed using OLGA. TCRdb took over this immuneACCESS table, retaining in-frame rearrangements with V and J assigned. Such tables are incomplete; in checked studies, under half of the missing clones stem from an unresolved V gene, and the remainder is unexplained. V and J calls and clone size are those listed in that table; D and trimming were worked out from the DNA. The sample contains 750,000 to 1,000,000 clones, 80% to 95% of them found a single time. The ten largest clones capture around 24% of the sample.

For the CD8 naive samples, CD45RO-negative cells were positively selected for CCR7, yielding a CD45RA+CCR7+ population from which TemRA cells were excluded. The donors were healthy, HIV-negative adults with no recently reported acute infections or vaccinations. Only Caucasian adults living in Nashville, Tennessee, USA were represented among the donors. Blood was collected by leukapheresis, and PBMCs were isolated by Ficoll-Histopaque density gradient centrifugation and then cryopreserved in liquid nitrogen vapor phase. Analytical flow cytometry was used to check the purity and quantity of each magnetically sorted T cell population. Genomic DNA was isolated from every sorted fraction and measured by UV absorbance on a Nanodrop 2000c. As concerns this clone: What antigen it recognizes has not been identified. No qualities accompany the bases; no much larger clone lies one base away.

V was cut back by 4 bases and J by 6 bases, leaving a gap of 7 bases between them. In the germline V gene (reference sequence), CDR1 corresponds to MNHEY and CDR2 to SMNVEV. From the cysteine up to the phenylalanine, the CDR3 has a length of 11 residues. The read is trimmed to its CDR3 DNA, 33 bases read in frame from base 1. The receptor's source is a man in his thirties or forties in good health. The specimen was naive CD8+ T cells sorted from blood. The sample's cell subset or site label, decoded: CD45RA+CCR7+. Recombination connected TRBV27 to TRBJ2-7; possibly the D gene is TRBD2, per 5 matching bases. The sequenced DNA: TGTGCCAGCAGTTCCGGGGTCGAGCAGTACTTC. The translation is CASSSGVEQYF.